The rows below give T cell receptor beta chains drawn from one sample of a study of T cell responses to AZD1222 COVID-19 vaccine. Sequenced by immunoSEQ multiplex PCR; TCRdb stores in-frame clones only, minus some. The table has about 150,000 clones, around 89% seen once. Sequences were derived from peripheral blood, sampled on day 0 of AZD1222 vaccination. The origin of the receptors is an adult in good health. The conserved cysteine and the conserved F or W are not part of the CDR3 here. The order of the fields is D gene, V gene, J gene, clone size, CDR3 protein. D genes are given only for firm matches. Some rows mark clone size as missing; the rest say once, few, many or name a class of expanded clone.

>TRBD2|TRBV7-7|TRBJ2-5|.
ASSLAGEGETQY
>TRBD1|TRBV7-6|TRBJ1-2|.
ASSSARQGSYGYT
>.|TRBV7-3|TRBJ2-5|.
ASSAGAQETQY
>.|TRBV5-1|TRBJ2-7|.
ASSALGGSSYEQY
>.|TRBV5-1|TRBJ2-7|.
ASSIQGGGLLYEQY
>.|TRBV5-5|TRBJ2-7|once
ASSLGQAHSYEQY
>TRBD2|TRBV27|TRBJ2-5|.
ASSRTSGRGETQY
>TRBD1|TRBV6-2/TRBV6-3|TRBJ1-6|.
ASSLRGGNSPLH
>.|TRBV6-5|TRBJ1-6|.
ASSYSKGVRNSPLH
>.|TRBV18|TRBJ2-1|.
ASSLEPGPRDEQF
>TRBD1|TRBV25-1|TRBJ1-4|.
ASSGKGQGNEKLF
>TRBD1|TRBV7-9|TRBJ1-4|.
ASSSGGLNEKLF
>.|TRBV10-3|TRBJ1-1|.
AISVRNDEAF
>.|TRBV5-1|TRBJ2-3|.
ASSFFGQGSTDTQY
>.|TRBV6-5|TRBJ1-1|.
ASRKNTEAF
>TRBD2|TRBV5-4|TRBJ2-5|.
ASSTRTSGREGTQY
>.|TRBV7-2|TRBJ2-5|.
ASRFNRAQETQY
>TRBD1|TRBV4-2|TRBJ2-7|few
ASSQTGTGRLYEQY
>TRBD2|TRBV6-5|TRBJ2-1|.
ASSSLRGTRNEQF
>TRBD1|TRBV18|TRBJ2-7|.
ASSPYAQGIYEQY
>TRBD1|TRBV9|TRBJ1-3|.
ASSAGQGPGNTIY
>.|TRBV11-2|TRBJ2-5|.
ASSLVAGRTTKETQY
>TRBD1|TRBV5-1|TRBJ1-2|.
ASSSQGAIGYT
>TRBD1|TRBV4-2|TRBJ2-7|.
ASNQTGQVRYEQY
>.|TRBV7-3|TRBJ2-3|.
ASSMRGGRGTDTQY
>.|TRBV5-4|TRBJ1-3|.
ASSPQGSGNTIY
>.|TRBV28|TRBJ1-2|.
ASSLRRQHGYT
>.|TRBV7-9|TRBJ1-4|.
ASSLGAGDFGKLF
>.|TRBV18|TRBJ1-1|.
ASSPDSLRWTEAF
>TRBD1|TRBV12-5|TRBJ2-7|.
ASGTDRPYEQY
>.|TRBV19|TRBJ2-2|.
ASSINLGWGSTGELF
>TRBD1|TRBV28|TRBJ1-2|once
ASNPGGLSNYGYT
>.|TRBV28|TRBJ1-5|.
ASSWDSNQPQH
>.|TRBV25-1|TRBJ1-6|.
ASSGYLGFTYNSPLH
>TRBD2|TRBV10-3|TRBJ2-7|.
AISESGTSGSFEQY
>.|TRBV7-9|TRBJ1-1|few
ASSFKGRLNTEAF
>TRBD1|TRBV5-4|TRBJ2-7|.
ASSKRSGWDSASSYEQY
>.|TRBV7-9|TRBJ2-5|.
ASSSQGETQY
>.|TRBV2|TRBJ1-1|.
ASSEFGRGVAF
>.|TRBV28|TRBJ1-5|.
ATSPGGVLSNQPQH
>.|TRBV19|TRBJ1-5|.
ASRGLNNQPQH
>TRBD1|TRBV28|TRBJ2-7|once
ASSPPGQGIYEQY
>TRBD1|TRBV7-8|TRBJ1-1|.
ASSLAGTGGTEAF
>.|TRBV28|TRBJ1-2|.
ASSPRANYGYT
>.|TRBV28|TRBJ1-1|once
ASFMNTEAF
>.|TRBV10-3|TRBJ1-1|.
AISASTNTEAF
>.|TRBV2|TRBJ2-7|.
ARRLSSSYEQY
>.|TRBV12-3/TRBV12-4|TRBJ2-3|.
ASSGPADTQY
>.|TRBV6-4|TRBJ2-3|.
ASSDSKGTDTQY
>.|TRBV4-1|TRBJ1-1|few
ASSQGTVTNTEAF
>TRBD2|TRBV6-6|TRBJ2-6|.
ASSPQTSGSGANVLT
>.|TRBV19|TRBJ1-6|.
ASSIEGSSYNSPLH
>.|TRBV19|TRBJ1-6|.
ASSIERNSPLH
>.|TRBV11-3|TRBJ1-1|.
ASSLTGHTEAF
>.|TRBV6-5|TRBJ1-5|.
ASSSAAQPQH
>.|TRBV4-3|TRBJ2-2|.
ASSQVPLGAGELF
>TRBD2|TRBV6-2/TRBV6-3|TRBJ2-1|.
ASSYSASGKNYNEQF
>.|TRBV6-1|TRBJ1-3|.
ASSDSAVSGNTIY
>.|TRBV7-9|TRBJ1-6|.
ASSPIQPYNSPLH